The 14 T cell receptor beta chains presented below share a single source sample, sequenced in a study of siplizumab effects on memory and regulatory T cells. The repertoire was sequenced with immunoSEQ multiplex PCR; TCRdb's copy has only in-frame clones and lacks some. This table has approximately 100,000 clones, about 95% appearing once. Sequenced input: Tregs sorted from blood. Receptor source: a human donor in good health.

The V call is TRBV15, the J call TRBJ2-4, with 7 positions matching TRBD2. V gave up 7 bases and J gave up 8 bases; unmatched junction bases: 8. Germline V CDR1 and CDR2: LNHNV, YYDKDF (reference sequence). The CDR3 sequence is 13 residues long. CDR3 region: CATTTDRGDIQYF. CDR3 DNA: TGTGCCACCACCACCGATCGGGGGGACATTCAGTACTTC.

This clone occurred once. The chain employs TRBV5-1 and TRBJ2-2; no clear D gene. V lost 6 bases and J lost 3, with 12 bases in between. The germline V gene has CDR1 SGHRS and CDR2 YFSETQ. The length of the CDR3 is 14 residues. CDR3 nucleotides: TGCGCCAGCATTCTGGGATTGGACACCGGGGAGCTGTTTTTT. Protein: CASILGLDTGELFF.

The J gene is TRBJ2-3, the V gene TRBV28; tentatively, D is TRBD2 (5 bases). Germline CDR1 and CDR2: MDHEN and SYDVKM. Trimming shortened V by 4 bases and J by 0 bases, and 14 bases separated the two germline ends. The CDR3 loop spans 16 amino acids. For the CDR3, the DNA is TGTGCCAGCAGTTCGTTCGATTCGGGGAGCACAGATACGCAGTATTTT. Translation: CASSSFDSGSTDTQYF.

The V call is TRBV10-2, the J call TRBJ2-2; D gene unclear. From germline, CDR1 is WSHSY and CDR2 SAAADI. The CDR3 contains 14 residues. V lost 4 bases and J lost 4, with 10 bases in between. The CDR3 is CASSGVRSTGELFF. The CDR3 DNA follows: TGCGCCAGCAGTGGAGTCCGGTCCACCGGGGAGCTGTTTTTT.

This rearrangement joins TRBV29-1 to TRBJ1-4, with a weak D call TRBD1 (5 bases). V lost 4 bases and J 2 bases, leaving 20 bases between the germline ends. This CDR3 contains 17 residues. Germline CDR1 SQVTM, CDR2 ANQGSEA. The CDR3 loop is CSVGGAGGIRTNEKLFF. As DNA, the CDR3 is TGCAGCGTTGGAGGTGCGGGGGGTATTAGGACTAATGAAAAACTGTTTTTT.

This clone was seen a single time. The CDR3 region is CATSLKNRDRNYGYTF. As DNA, the CDR3 is TGTGCCACCAGCCTAAAGAACCGGGACAGGAACTATGGCTACACCTTC. This rearrangement joins TRBV15 to TRBJ1-2; 8 bases are shared with TRBD1. CDR3 size: 16 residues. V was clipped by 5 bases and J by 2 bases; unmatched bases: 10. Germline V gene data show CDR1 as LNHNV and CDR2 as YYDKDF (reference sequence).

V gene TRBV6-1 combines with J gene TRBJ2-4, with D possibly matching TRBD2 (6 bases). The CDR3 length is 16 residues. From germline, CDR1 is MNHNS and CDR2 SASEGT. Trimming took 2 bases from V and 0 from J, leaving 11 bases between them. CDR3 sequence: CASSERRALAKNIQYF. The CDR3 region has the DNA TGTGCCAGCAGTGAACGGAGGGCCTTAGCCAAAAACATTCAGTACTTC.

The rearrangement uses TRBV10-3 and TRBJ1-2; D may be TRBD1 (5 bases). Germline CDR1 reads ENHRY; CDR2 reads SYGVKD. V shed 11 bases and J shed 6 bases, with 25 bases lying between them. CDR3 length equals 15 residues. In DNA form, the CDR3 reads TGTGCCGTATCAGAGGGGAGTGCCGGGGAAGATGGCTACACCTTC. Its protein is CAVSEGSAGEDGYTF.

The rearrangement joins TRBV6-6 to TRBJ2-1, with 9 bases aligning to TRBD2. CDR1 is MNHNY and CDR2 is SVGAGI in the germline V gene (reference sequence). Germline trimming cut 4 bases from V and 9 bases from J; bases unmatched to any gene: 4. This CDR3 contains 13 residues. CDR3 protein: CASSSGTSPEQFF. CDR3 DNA sequence: TGTGCCAGCAGTTCCGGGACTAGCCCTGAGCAGTTCTTC.

This clone appeared a single time. This chain links TRBV7-9 with TRBJ1-6; TRBD1 might be the D (5 bases). The V end was cut by 1 base, the J end by 7 bases, with 17 bases between. CDR1 and CDR2 from the germline V gene are SEHNR and FQNEAQ (reference sequence). The length of the CDR3 is 17 residues. The CDR3: CASSLVVAGTANSPLHF. CDR3 coding DNA: TGTGCCAGCAGCTTAGTAGTAGCCGGGACGGCAAATTCACCCCTCCACTTT.

This sequence joins TRBV9 and TRBJ2-3, with D maybe TRBD2 (5 bases). Deletions cut 0 bases from V and 5 bases from J, with 7 bases between. Germline loops: CDR1 SGDLS, CDR2 YYNGEE. This CDR3 has 13 residues. The CDR3 reads CASSVAGGDTQYF. CDR3 sequence (DNA): TGTGCCAGCAGCGTAGCCGGAGGAGATACGCAGTATTTT.

The chain is built from TRBV9 and TRBJ2-3; D call uncertain. Germline lookup yields CDR1 SGDLS and CDR2 YYNGEE. Trimming shortened V by 4 bases and J by 2 bases, and 11 bases separated the two germline ends. This CDR3 contains 14 residues. CDR3 region: CASSKEVHTDTQYF. For the CDR3, the DNA is TGTGCCAGCAGCAAGGAAGTTCACACAGATACGCAGTATTTT. Together with reference TRBV9 and TRBJ2-3, the CDR3 gives the full variable domain: DSGVTQTPKHLITATGQRVTLRCSPRSGDLSVYWYQQSLDQGLQFLIQYYNGEERAKGNILERFSAQQFPDLHSELNLSSLELGDSALYFCASSKEVHTDTQYFGPGTRLTVL.

The V gene is TRBV28, the J gene TRBJ1-1; no firm D call. Germline CDR1 reads MDHEN; CDR2 reads SYDVKM. The CDR3 consists of 13 residues. Trimming cost V 2 bases and J 10 bases, with 14 bases left between them. The chain's CDR3 is CASSLVASRGAFF. CDR3 DNA: TGTGCCAGCAGTTTAGTCGCCTCGAGAGGAGCTTTCTTT.

The genes are TRBV29-1 and TRBJ2-1, with TRBD1 as a possible D gene (6 bases). This CDR3 region has 14 residues. The germline V gene encodes CDR1 SQVTM and CDR2 ANQGSEA. The V end was cut by 7 bases, the J end by 4 bases, with 17 bases between. The DNA for the CDR3 is TGCAGCGCTGTGGGGGCAAGTACGTACAATGAGCAGTTCTTC. It encodes CSAVGASTYNEQFF.